The present TCR beta chain was sequenced within a study of blood T cell repertoires in COVID-19. Study details: Spain, Italy and the United States supplied samples that represented acute and convalescent COVID-19. PBMCs, B-cell-depleted T cells, or T cells provided the cDNA or gDNA that made up the material.

In the source study's methods: Estimation of nucleated cell counts relied on the amplification of reference gene primers. Only in-frame clones appear in the TCRdb table, and some are missing; sequencing was by immunoSEQ multiplex PCR. Clone size and the V and J calls come from that table; the DNA yielded D and trimming. Of approximately 170,000 clones listed, about 88% are singletons. This clone was counted between two and nine times. The sequencing sample was made of peripheral blood. This clonotype was obtained from a man between 60 and 75 years old with active or convalescent COVID-19.

The CDR3 DNA reads as TGTGCCAGCAGTCGAGCACTTGACAGGGGCTACGAGCAGTACTTC. Protein: CASSRALDRGYEQYF. This rearrangement joins TRBV7-9 to TRBJ2-7, with 8 bases aligning to TRBD1. Trimming cost V 6 bases and J 3 bases; bases outside gene matches: 10. This CDR3 contains 15 residues. Germline-derived CDR1 and CDR2 are SEHNR and FQNEAQ (reference sequence).